The 5 T cell receptor beta chains below were found in one sample sequenced in a study of metastatic and nonmetastatic thyroid tumors. TCRdb re-clonotyped the PCR reads via MiXCR. The profile shows about 41,000 clones, roughly 31% of them singletons. The entire patient cohort was treatment-naive prior to thyroid surgery. Specimen: blood. These TCRs come from a male donor with papillary thyroid cancer or a benign thyroid nodule (not recorded which). Some clones in this sample may be carry-over from other donors' samples.

This clone was recorded many times. The chain joins TRBV5-4 to TRBJ1-1; a weak D match, TRBD1 (5 bases). The germline CDR1 and CDR2 sequences are SGHNT and YYREEE (reference sequence). Trimming took off 7 bases at V and 2 bases at J, with 15 bases between the two ends. The CDR3 has 14 residues. The DNA of the CDR3 is TGTGCCAGCCTTTCGACAGAACGCAACACTGAAGCTTTCTTT. Translation: CASLSTERNTEAFF.

This clone was observed at least ten times. V is TRBV20-1 and J is TRBJ2-7, with D hard to call. Germline CDR1 and CDR2: DFQATT and SNEGSKA (reference sequence). CDR3 length: 15 amino acids. Trimming cost V 3 bases and J 3 bases, with 18 bases left between them. The CDR3 DNA follows: TGCAGTGCTAGGGAGATTGGGAACTCTTACTACGAGCAGTACTTC. This translates into CSAREIGNSYYEQYF.

This clone was found a few times. Compared with germline, one end of the junction differs, possibly owing to a read error. V and J are TRBV28 and TRBJ2-7, with D uncertain. Germline CDR1 and CDR2: MDHEN and SYDVKM. There are 13 residues in the CDR3. CDR3 nucleotides: TGTGCCATCAGTTCACCCTCTTGGTACGAGCAGTACTTC. This translates into CAISSPSWYEQYF.

This clone was seen many times. The chain combines TRBV19 with TRBJ1-4, with 9 bases matching TRBD1. CDR3 length: 14 residues. Germline trimming cut 5 bases from V and 8 bases from J; bases unmatched to any gene: 6. Looked up from germline, CDR1 is LNHDA and CDR2 is SQIVND (reference sequence). The CDR3 protein is CASSWTGEQEKLFF. CDR3 coding DNA: TGTGCCAGTAGTTGGACAGGGGAACAGGAAAAACTGTTTTTT.

V usage is TRBV2 and J usage is TRBJ2-7; TRBD1 is a possible D gene (6 bases). Trimming stripped 6 bases from V and 9 bases from J, with 21 bases between. The CDR3 runs to 14 residues. The germline V gene has CDR1 SNHLY and CDR2 FYNNEI. CDR3 DNA: TGTGCCAGCAGATCGGACAGCCCTTCGATAGGGCAGTACTTC. Translation gives CASRSDSPSIGQYF.